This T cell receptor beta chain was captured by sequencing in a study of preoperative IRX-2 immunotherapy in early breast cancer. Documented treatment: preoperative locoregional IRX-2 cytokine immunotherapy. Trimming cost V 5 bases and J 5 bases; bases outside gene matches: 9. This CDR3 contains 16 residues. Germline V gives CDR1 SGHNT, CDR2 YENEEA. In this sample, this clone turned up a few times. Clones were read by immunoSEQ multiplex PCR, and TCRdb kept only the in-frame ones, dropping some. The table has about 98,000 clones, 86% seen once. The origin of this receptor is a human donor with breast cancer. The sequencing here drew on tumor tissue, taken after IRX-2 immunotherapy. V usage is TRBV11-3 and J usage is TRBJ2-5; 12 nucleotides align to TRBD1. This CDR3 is CASSLGDRGHRETQYF. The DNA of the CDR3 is TGTGCCAGCAGCCTAGGGGACAGGGGGCACCGGGAGACCCAGTACTTC.